A selection of T cell receptor beta chains follows, all from one sample in a study of blood T cell repertoires in COVID-19. The protocol was immunoSEQ multiplex PCR, while the TCRdb copy is restricted to in-frame clones and leaves out a portion. The sample contains some 160,000 clones, about 83% of which appear only once. Specimen: peripheral blood. The receptors originated from a man between 65 and 79 years old who had recovered from COVID-19. Both conserved end residues are part of each CDR3. The order of the fields is CDR3 protein, CDR3 DNA, J gene, clone size, V gene, D gene. A D gene is named only where the DNA matches it firmly. The size field is filled for only some rows; it gives once, few, many or a size class.

CASSIRTSWETQYF TGTGCCAGTAGTATTCGGACTAGCTGGGAGACCCAGTACTTC TRBJ2-5 . TRBV19 TRBD2
CASKTGDRTLHF TGTGCCAGCAAGACAGGGGACAGGACCCTCCACTTT TRBJ1-6 . TRBV28 TRBD1
CSVRGASGSHEQYF TGCAGCGTCCGAGGGGCTAGCGGGAGCCACGAGCAGTACTTC TRBJ2-7 . TRBV29-1 TRBD2
CASSLEYRGGVKNIQYF TGTGCCAGCAGCTTAGAGTATCGGGGGGGAGTCAAAAACATTCAGTACTTC TRBJ2-4 once TRBV7-8 TRBD2
CASSLSDRVGDTQYF TGTGCTAGCAGCTTATCGGACAGGGTGGGAGATACGCAGTATTTT TRBJ2-3 . TRBV7-7 TRBD1
CASSQDWAGGRETQYF TGCGCCAGCAGCCAAGATTGGGCAGGGGGTCGGGAGACCCAGTACTTC TRBJ2-5 . TRBV4-1 TRBD1
CASSLDFGTGGTDTQYF TGTGCCAGCAGCTTAGATTTTGGGACAGGGGGCACAGATACGCAGTATTTT TRBJ2-3 . TRBV11-2 TRBD1
CASTQGSNQPQHF TGTGCCAGTACACAGGGCAGCAATCAGCCCCAGCATTTT TRBJ1-5 . TRBV19 .
CASSPGENLINEQFF TGCGCCAGCAGCCCGGGGGAAAATTTAATCAATGAGCAGTTCTTC TRBJ2-1 . TRBV4-1 .
CASSPTAPGTGSGYTF TGTGCCAGCAGCCCAACGGCCCCCGGGACAGGGTCTGGCTACACCTTC TRBJ1-2 . TRBV11-2 TRBD1
CASSPRGLAGQDEQFF TGTGCCAGCAGCCCCAGGGGACTAGCGGGACAGGATGAGCAGTTCTTC TRBJ2-1 once TRBV11-3 TRBD2
CASSLGGQLSSPLHF TGTGCCAGCAGCTTAGGGGGACAGCTAAGCTCACCCCTCCACTTT TRBJ1-6 . TRBV11-3 TRBD1
CATSVGLAGEQYF TGTGCCACCAGCGTCGGACTAGCTGGCGAGCAGTACTTC TRBJ2-7 . TRBV15 TRBD2
CASSPQGTGSYEQYF TGTGCCAGCTCACCTCAGGGGACGGGCTCCTACGAGCAGTACTTC TRBJ2-7 once TRBV18 .
CASSQQGAGNQPQHF TGTGCCAGCAGCCAACAGGGGGCGGGCAATCAGCCCCAGCATTTT TRBJ1-5 once TRBV27 TRBD1
CASSWENEKLFF TGTGCCAGCAGTTGGGAGAATGAAAAACTGTTTTTT TRBJ1-4 . TRBV12-3/TRBV12-4 .
CATGRPQRDYRGDNEQFF TGTGCCACCGGCCGCCCTCAACGTGACTACCGGGGGGACAATGAGCAGTTCTTC TRBJ2-1 . TRBV19 TRBD2
CASSQMGTSPLVAFF TGTGCCAGCAGCCAGATGGGGACAAGCCCTTTGGTAGCTTTCTTT TRBJ1-1 once TRBV14 .
CASSYTGRANYGYTF TGTGCCAGTAGTTACACAGGGAGAGCTAACTATGGCTACACCTTC TRBJ1-2 . TRBV19 .
CASTPRLAGPNTGELFF TGTGCCAGCACCCCGCGACTAGCGGGGCCGAACACCGGGGAGCTGTTTTTT TRBJ2-2 . TRBV7-2 TRBD2
CASSQDAYHEQFF TGTGCCAGCAGCCAAGATGCGTACCATGAGCAGTTCTTC TRBJ2-1 few TRBV3-1/TRBV3-2 .
CASSDRGEQYF TGTGCCAGCTCAGACAGGGGCGAGCAGTACTTC TRBJ2-7 . TRBV18 TRBD1